These T cell receptor beta chains were read from a single sample in a study of cytomegalovirus exposure and HLA in healthy donors. Assay: immunoSEQ multiplex PCR; the TCRdb copy retains only in-frame clones and omits some. The table has 100,000 to 150,000 clones, more than 70% seen once. The material sequenced was PBMCs. Source of these receptors: an older woman in good health and CMV-seronegative. CDR3s include the opening cysteine and the closing phenylalanine or tryptophan.

CASSVRGTGSDEQYF | TRBV9 | 15 | TRBJ2-7
CASSFGPRDTEAFF | TRBV28 | 14 | TRBJ1-1
CASSPWGIQGRTEAFF | TRBV5-1 | 16 | TRBJ1-1
CASSIQGGLNEKLFF | TRBV5-1 | 15 | TRBJ1-4
CAWSRGENVYGYTF | TRBV30 | 14 | TRBJ1-2
CASRKGIYTGELFF | TRBV6-5 | 14 | TRBJ2-2
CSSSLVGAYYEQYF | TRBV7-9 | 14 | TRBJ2-7
CASSVPRTGGSYNEQFF | TRBV6-1 | 17 | TRBJ2-1
CASSLYTGNTIYF | TRBV9 | 13 | TRBJ1-3
CASSRGWASGANVLTF | TRBV27 | 16 | TRBJ2-6
CASSQQGVNSGANVLTF | TRBV18 | 17 | TRBJ2-6
CASSLAGTGDEKLFF | TRBV5-1 | 15 | TRBJ1-4
CASSWDRKSPLHF | TRBV27 | 13 | TRBJ1-6
CASSPGQAANYGYTF | TRBV5-1 | 15 | TRBJ1-2
CASTDGGADTEAFF | TRBV27 | 14 | TRBJ1-1
CAWSAPDRGNSPLHF | TRBV30 | 15 | TRBJ1-6
CASSPPGLQETQYF | TRBV18 | 14 | TRBJ2-5
CASRSGTGYSPLHF | TRBV19 | 14 | TRBJ1-6
CAWSVVSGAVANYGYTF | TRBV30 | 17 | TRBJ1-2
CASSQAGGGSSPLHF | TRBV14 | 15 | TRBJ1-6
CASSQYGDRGLSQETQYF | TRBV16 | 18 | TRBJ2-5
CASSLALGGGPYEQFF | TRBV5-4 | 16 | TRBJ2-1
CAWTSGGDGQPQHF | TRBV30 | 14 | TRBJ1-5
CASSLGPGEETQYF | TRBV5-1 | 14 | TRBJ2-5
CASTLIAERGNYGYTF | TRBV6-7 | 16 | TRBJ1-2
CAWSSEGAVGYGYTF | TRBV30 | 15 | TRBJ1-2
CASSFGRSNEKLFF | TRBV28 | 14 | TRBJ1-4
CASSLGQGNQPQHF | TRBV7-9 | 14 | TRBJ1-5
CASSGKQSLGTEAFF | TRBV9 | 15 | TRBJ1-1
CASSIALGQGGYGYTF | TRBV19 | 16 | TRBJ1-2
CASSYRGSLNEKLFF | TRBV6-5 | 15 | TRBJ1-4
CASTQGRGANYGYTF | TRBV7-9 | 15 | TRBJ1-2
CASGPSVRSSGNTIYF | TRBV7-6 | 16 | TRBJ1-3
CASSLGTVPYEQYF | TRBV28 | 14 | TRBJ2-7
CASSLSGDRRPYEQYF | TRBV28 | 16 | TRBJ2-7
CASIVGLGGVGNQPQHF | TRBV9 | 17 | TRBJ1-5
CASTLGQGPSGYTF | TRBV6-6 | 14 | TRBJ1-2
CASSLSHRNEQFF | TRBV7-2 | 13 | TRBJ2-1
CASSLGTSGKETQYF | TRBV2 | 15 | TRBJ2-5
CAITIGGNSYEQYF | TRBV10-3 | 14 | TRBJ2-7
CASSGHRQGVEAFF | TRBV11-2 | 14 | TRBJ1-1
CASSSPSGGNYNEQFF | TRBV5-1 | 16 | TRBJ2-1
CASMSVGVEGTQYF | TRBV4-1 | 14 | TRBJ2-5
CASRAQRYDPRYEKLFF | TRBV2 | 17 | TRBJ1-4
CASSFESPRTDTQYF | TRBV28 | 15 | TRBJ2-3
CASSVPNPGQGRLEQYF | TRBV4-2 | 17 | TRBJ2-7
CASSPPGQVSYEQYF | TRBV18 | 15 | TRBJ2-7
CASGTGRYGGNTIYF | TRBV19 | 15 | TRBJ1-3
CASSAQGQAQRSYGYTF | TRBV18 | 17 | TRBJ1-2
CASSSRGGDYGYTF | TRBV9 | 14 | TRBJ1-2
CASSTVGGGRHGYTF | TRBV19 | 15 | TRBJ1-2
CASSLTGTYEQYF | TRBV7-6 | 13 | TRBJ2-7
CASSYGLAGPSSTDTQYF | TRBV5-4 | 18 | TRBJ2-3